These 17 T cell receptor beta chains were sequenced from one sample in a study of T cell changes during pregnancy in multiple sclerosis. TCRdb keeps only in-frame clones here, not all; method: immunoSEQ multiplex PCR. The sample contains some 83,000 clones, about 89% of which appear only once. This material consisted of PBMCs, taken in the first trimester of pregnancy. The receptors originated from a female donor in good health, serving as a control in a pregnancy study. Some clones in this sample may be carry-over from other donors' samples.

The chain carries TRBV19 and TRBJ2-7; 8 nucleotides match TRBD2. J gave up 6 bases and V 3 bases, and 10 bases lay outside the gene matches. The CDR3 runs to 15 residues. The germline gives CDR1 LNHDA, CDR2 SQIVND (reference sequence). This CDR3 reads CASSIEPGLGGEQYF. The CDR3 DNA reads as TGTGCCAGTAGTATCGAGCCGGGACTAGGGGGCGAGCAGTACTTC.

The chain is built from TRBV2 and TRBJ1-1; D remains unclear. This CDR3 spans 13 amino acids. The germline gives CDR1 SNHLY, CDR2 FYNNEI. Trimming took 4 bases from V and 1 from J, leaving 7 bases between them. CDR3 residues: CASSVQRNTEAFF. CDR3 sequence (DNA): TGTGCCAGCAGTGTACAGAGGAACACTGAAGCTTTCTTT.

CDR3 amino acids: CASSPRGDPDYGYTF. For the CDR3, the DNA is TGTGCCAGTAGCCCCCGGGGGGACCCGGACTATGGCTACACCTTC. This chain connects TRBV19 to TRBJ1-2; D might be TRBD1 (5 bases). Germline assignment: CDR1 LNHDA and CDR2 SQIVND (reference sequence). V lost 6 bases to trimming and J lost 3 bases, with 17 bases between them. The CDR3 contains 15 residues.

The CDR3 nucleotides are TGTGCCAGCAGCTTAGCTCGACAGGGGGCGAGGCAGCCCCAGCATTTT. It specifies CASSLARQGARQPQHF. This chain connects TRBV11-1 to TRBJ1-5; 10 bases match TRBD1. The CDR3 extends over 16 amino acids. J gave up 7 bases and V 0 bases, and 6 bases lay outside the gene matches. Germline CDR1 and CDR2: SGHAT and FQDESV (reference sequence).

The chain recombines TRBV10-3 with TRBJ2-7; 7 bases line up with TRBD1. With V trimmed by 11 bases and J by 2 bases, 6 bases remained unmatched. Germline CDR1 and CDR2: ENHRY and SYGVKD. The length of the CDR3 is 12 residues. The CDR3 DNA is TGTGCCTCGACAGGGCCCACCTACGAGCAGTACTTC. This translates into CASTGPTYEQYF.

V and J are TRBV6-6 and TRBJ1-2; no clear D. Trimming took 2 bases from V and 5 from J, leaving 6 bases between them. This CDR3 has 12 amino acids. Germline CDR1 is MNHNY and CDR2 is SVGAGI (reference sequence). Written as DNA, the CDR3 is TGTGCCAGCAGTTACGGGGAGTATGGCTACACCTTC. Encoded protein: CASSYGEYGYTF.

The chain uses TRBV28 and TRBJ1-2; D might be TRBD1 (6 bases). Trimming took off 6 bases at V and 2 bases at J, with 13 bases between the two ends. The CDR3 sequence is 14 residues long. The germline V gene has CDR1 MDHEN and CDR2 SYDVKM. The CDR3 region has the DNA TGTGCCAGCAGGGAACAGGGCGGGAACTATGGCTACACCTTC. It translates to CASREQGGNYGYTF.

CDR3 amino acids: CASSSTGVHEQFF. CDR3 nucleotide sequence: TGTGCCAGCAGCTCGACAGGGGTGCATGAGCAGTTCTTC. The genes are TRBV11-3 and TRBJ2-1; 8 bases agree with TRBD1. V lost 4 bases to trimming and J lost 8 bases; unmatched junction nucleotides: 4. Germline V gene lookup returns CDR1 SGHNT and CDR2 YENEEA. This CDR3 contains 13 residues.

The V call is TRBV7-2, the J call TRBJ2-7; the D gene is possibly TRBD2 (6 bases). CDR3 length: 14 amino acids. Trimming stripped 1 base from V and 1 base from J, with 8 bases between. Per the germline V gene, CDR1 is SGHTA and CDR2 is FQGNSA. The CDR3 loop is CASSLERASYEQYF. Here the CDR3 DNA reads TGTGCCAGCAGCTTAGAGCGGGCATCCTACGAGCAGTACTTC.

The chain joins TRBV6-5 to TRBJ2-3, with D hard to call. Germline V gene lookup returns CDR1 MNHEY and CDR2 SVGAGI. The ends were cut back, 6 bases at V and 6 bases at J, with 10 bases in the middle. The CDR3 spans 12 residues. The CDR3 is CASSKIGDTQYF. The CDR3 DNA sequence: TGTGCCAGCAGCAAAATCGGGGATACGCAGTATTTT.

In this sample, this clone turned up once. CDR3 nucleotides: TGTGCCAGCAGTTCTTCTAGGATCCAAGAGACCCAGTACTTC. Its protein is CASSSSRIQETQYF. This sequence joins TRBV6-1 and TRBJ2-5; D gene uncertain. The CDR3 has 14 residues. The V gene lost 5 bases and the J gene lost 1 base, with 11 bases spanning the gap. Germline values: CDR1 MNHNS, CDR2 SASEGT.

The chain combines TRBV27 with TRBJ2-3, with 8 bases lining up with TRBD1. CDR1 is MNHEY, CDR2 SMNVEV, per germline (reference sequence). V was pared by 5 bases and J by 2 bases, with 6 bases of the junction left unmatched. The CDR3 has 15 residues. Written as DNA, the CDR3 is TGTGCCAGCAGTGTACAGGGGGGATACACAGATACGCAGTATTTT. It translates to CASSVQGGYTDTQYF.

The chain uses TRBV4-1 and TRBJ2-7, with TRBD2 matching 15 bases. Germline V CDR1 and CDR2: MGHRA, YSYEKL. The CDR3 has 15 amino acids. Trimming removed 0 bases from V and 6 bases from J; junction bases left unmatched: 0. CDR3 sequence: CASSQEGLAGGEQYF. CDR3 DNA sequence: TGCGCCAGCAGCCAAGAGGGACTAGCGGGAGGCGAGCAGTACTTC.

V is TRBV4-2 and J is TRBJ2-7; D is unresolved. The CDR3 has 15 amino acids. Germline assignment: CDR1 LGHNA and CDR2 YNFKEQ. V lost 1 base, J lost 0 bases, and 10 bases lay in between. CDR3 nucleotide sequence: TGTGCCAGCAGCCAAGGGCAGGATAGCTCCTACGAGCAGTACTTC. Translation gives CASSQGQDSSYEQYF.

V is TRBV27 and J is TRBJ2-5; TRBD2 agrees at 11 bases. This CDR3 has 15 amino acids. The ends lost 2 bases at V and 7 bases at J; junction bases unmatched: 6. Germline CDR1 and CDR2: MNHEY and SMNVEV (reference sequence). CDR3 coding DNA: TGTGCCAGCAGTTTAACACTAGCGGGGGTTTGGACCCAGTACTTC. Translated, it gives CASSLTLAGVWTQYF.

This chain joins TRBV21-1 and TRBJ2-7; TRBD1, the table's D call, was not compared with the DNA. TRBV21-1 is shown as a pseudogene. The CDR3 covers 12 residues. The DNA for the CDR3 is TGTGCCAGCAGCAAAGGACAAGAAGAGCAGTACTTC. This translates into CASSKGQEEQYF.

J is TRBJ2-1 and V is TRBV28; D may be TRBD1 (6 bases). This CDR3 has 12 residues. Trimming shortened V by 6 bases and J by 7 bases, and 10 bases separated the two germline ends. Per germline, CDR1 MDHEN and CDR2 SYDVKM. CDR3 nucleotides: TGTGCCAGCAGCCTCAGGGGAAATGAGCAGTTCTTC. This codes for CASSLRGNEQFF.